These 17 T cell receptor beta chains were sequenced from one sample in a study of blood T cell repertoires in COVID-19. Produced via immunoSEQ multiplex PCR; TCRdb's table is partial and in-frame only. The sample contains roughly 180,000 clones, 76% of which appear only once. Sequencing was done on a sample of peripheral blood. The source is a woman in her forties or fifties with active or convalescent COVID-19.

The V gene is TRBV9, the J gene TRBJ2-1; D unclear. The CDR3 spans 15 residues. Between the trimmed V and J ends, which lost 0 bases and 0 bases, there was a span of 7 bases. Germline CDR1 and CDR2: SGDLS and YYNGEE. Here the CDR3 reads CASSVAESSYNEQFF. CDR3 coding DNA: TGTGCCAGCAGCGTAGCGGAGAGCTCCTACAATGAGCAGTTCTTC.

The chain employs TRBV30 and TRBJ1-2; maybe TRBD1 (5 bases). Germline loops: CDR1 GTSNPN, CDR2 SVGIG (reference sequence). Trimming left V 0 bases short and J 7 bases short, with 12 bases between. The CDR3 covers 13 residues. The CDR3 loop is CAWSVGQGGGYTF. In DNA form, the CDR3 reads TGTGCCTGGAGTGTAGGGCAGGGAGGTGGCTACACCTTC.

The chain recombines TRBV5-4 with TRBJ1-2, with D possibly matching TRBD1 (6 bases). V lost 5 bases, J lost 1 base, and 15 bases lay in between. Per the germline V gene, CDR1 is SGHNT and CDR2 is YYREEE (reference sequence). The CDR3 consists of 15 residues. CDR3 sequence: CASRFGGAVNYGYTF. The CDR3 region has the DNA TGTGCCAGCAGATTTGGGGGGGCAGTTAACTATGGCTACACCTTC.

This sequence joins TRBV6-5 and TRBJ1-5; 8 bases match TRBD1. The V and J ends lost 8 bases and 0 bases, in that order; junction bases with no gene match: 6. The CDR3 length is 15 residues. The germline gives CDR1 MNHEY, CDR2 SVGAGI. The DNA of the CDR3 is TGTGCCAGCCGGCCGGGACAGGTTAGCAATCAGCCCCAGCATTTT. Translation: CASRPGQVSNQPQHF.

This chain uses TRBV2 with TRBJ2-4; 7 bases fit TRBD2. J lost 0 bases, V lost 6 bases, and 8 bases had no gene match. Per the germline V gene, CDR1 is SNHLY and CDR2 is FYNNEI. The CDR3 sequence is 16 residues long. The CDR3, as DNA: TGTGCCAGCAGCGACACAGGCGGGAGAGCCAAAAACATTCAGTACTTC. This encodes CASSDTGGRAKNIQYF.

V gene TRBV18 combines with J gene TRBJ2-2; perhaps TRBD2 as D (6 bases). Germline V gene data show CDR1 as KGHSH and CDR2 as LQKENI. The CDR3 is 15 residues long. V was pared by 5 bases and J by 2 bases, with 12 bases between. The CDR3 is CASSTGLPNTGELFF. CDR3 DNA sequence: TGTGCCAGCTCAACCGGACTACCCAACACCGGGGAGCTGTTTTTT.

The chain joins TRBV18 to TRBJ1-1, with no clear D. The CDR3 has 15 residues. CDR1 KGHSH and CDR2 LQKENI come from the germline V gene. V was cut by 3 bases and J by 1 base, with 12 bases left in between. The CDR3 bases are TGTGCCAGCTCACCTTTAACGGGAACGAACACTGAAGCTTTCTTT. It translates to CASSPLTGTNTEAFF.

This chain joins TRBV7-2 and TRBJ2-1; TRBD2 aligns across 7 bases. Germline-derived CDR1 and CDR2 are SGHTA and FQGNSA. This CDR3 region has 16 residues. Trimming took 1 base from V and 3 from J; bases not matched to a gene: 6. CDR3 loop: CASSLGVGLGYNEQFF. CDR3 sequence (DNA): TGTGCCAGCAGCTTAGGGGTTGGACTAGGCTACAATGAGCAGTTCTTC.

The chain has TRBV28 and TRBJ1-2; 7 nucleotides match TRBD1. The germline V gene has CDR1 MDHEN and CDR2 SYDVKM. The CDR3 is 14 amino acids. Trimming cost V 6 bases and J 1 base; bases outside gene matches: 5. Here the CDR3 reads CASSIGTVNYGYTF. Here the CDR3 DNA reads TGTGCCAGCAGCATCGGGACAGTTAACTATGGCTACACCTTC.

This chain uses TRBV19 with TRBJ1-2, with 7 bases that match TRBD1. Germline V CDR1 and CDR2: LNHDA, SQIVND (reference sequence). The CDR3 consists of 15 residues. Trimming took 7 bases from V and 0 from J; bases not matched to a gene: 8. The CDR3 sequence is CASMETGTANYGYTF. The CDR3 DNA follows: TGTGCCAGTATGGAGACAGGGACAGCTAACTATGGCTACACCTTC.

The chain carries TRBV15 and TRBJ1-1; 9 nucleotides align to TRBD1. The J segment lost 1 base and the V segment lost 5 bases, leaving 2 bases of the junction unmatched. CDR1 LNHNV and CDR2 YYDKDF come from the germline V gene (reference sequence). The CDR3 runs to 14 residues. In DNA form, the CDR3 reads TGTGCCACCAGCTTGGACAGGGGGAACACTGAAGCTTTCTTT. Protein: CATSLDRGNTEAFF. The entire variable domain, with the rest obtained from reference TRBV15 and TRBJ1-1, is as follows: DAMVIQNPRYQVTQFGKPVTLSCSQTLNHNVMYWYQQKSSQAPKLLFHYYDKDFNNEADTPDNFQSRRPNTSFCFLDIRSPGLGDTAMYLCATSLDRGNTEAFFGQGTRLTVV.

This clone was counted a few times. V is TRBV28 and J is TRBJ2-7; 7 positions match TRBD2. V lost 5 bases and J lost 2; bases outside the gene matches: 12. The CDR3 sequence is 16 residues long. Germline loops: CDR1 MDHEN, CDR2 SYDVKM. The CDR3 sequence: CASSRGLVFTPYEQYF. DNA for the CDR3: TGTGCCAGCAGTCGTGGACTAGTCTTTACTCCCTACGAGCAGTACTTC.

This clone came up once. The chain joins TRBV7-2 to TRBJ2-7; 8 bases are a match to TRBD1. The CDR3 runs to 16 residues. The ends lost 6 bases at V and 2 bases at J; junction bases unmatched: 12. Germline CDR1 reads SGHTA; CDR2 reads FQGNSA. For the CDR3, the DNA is TGTGCCAGCAGTCCTAGCCGACAGGGGTTAGCCTACGAGCAGTACTTC. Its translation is CASSPSRQGLAYEQYF.

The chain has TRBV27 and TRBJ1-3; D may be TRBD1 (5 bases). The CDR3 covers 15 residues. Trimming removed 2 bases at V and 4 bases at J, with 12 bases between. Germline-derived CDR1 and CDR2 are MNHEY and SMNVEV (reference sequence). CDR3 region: CASSLLGGRGNTIYF. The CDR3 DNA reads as TGTGCCAGCAGTTTACTCGGGGGAAGAGGAAACACCATATATTTT.

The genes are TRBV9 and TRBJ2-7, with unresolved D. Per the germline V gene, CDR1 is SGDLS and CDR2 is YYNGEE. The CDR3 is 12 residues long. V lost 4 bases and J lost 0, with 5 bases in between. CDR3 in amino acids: CASSSSSYEQYF. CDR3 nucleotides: TGTGCCAGCAGCTCCAGCTCCTACGAGCAGTACTTC.

The CDR3 DNA is TGCGCCAGCAGCTTGGCCCAGGGGGCTCGGGATGAGCAGTTCTTC. Its translation: CASSLAQGARDEQFF. The chain joins TRBV5-1 to TRBJ2-1; 8 bases are a match to TRBD1. The CDR3 sequence is 15 residues long. The junction had 7 bases not matched to a gene; V was cut back by 0 bases and J by 8 bases. CDR1 SGHRS and CDR2 YFSETQ come from the germline V gene.

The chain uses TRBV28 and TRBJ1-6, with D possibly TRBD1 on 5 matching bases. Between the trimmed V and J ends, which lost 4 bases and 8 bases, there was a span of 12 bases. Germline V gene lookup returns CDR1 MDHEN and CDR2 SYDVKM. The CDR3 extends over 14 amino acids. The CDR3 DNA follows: TGTGCCAGCAGTTCCCCAGGAGGGGATTCACCCCTCCACTTT. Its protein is CASSSPGGDSPLHF.